This TCR beta chain originates from a study of identical twins. Germline CDR1 is SQVTM and CDR2 is ANQGSEA. The CDR3 extends over 13 amino acids. Trimming took 4 bases from V and 2 from J, leaving 11 bases between them. TCRdb itself ran the 5' RACE reads through MiXCR, one entry per CDR3 protein. Among fewer than 500,000 distinct CDR3 sequences listed, 24% were seen once. Study-wide points: Where beta out-of-frame sequences were concerned, excess twin sharing was weaker.

This clonotype has only a few counts. What it recognizes is unknown. This same sample was also part of a study on T cells expressing NK-cell markers.

The chain is built from TRBV29-1 and TRBJ1-2; D perhaps matches TRBD1 (5 bases). The origin of this receptor is a woman between 18 and 30 years old in good health. The sequenced sample consisted of CD4+ T cells sorted from blood. The DNA of the CDR3 is TGCAGCGTTGGCCACAGGCAAAACTATGGCTACACCTTC. Encoded protein: CSVGHRQNYGYTF. The full variable domain, its missing parts supplied by reference TRBV29-1 and TRBJ1-2, is SAVISQKPSRDICQRGTSLTIQCQVDSQVTMMFWYRQQPGQSLTLIATANQGSEATYESGFVIDKFPISRPNLTFSTLTVSNMSPEDSSIYLCSVGHRQNYGYTFGSGTRLTVV.